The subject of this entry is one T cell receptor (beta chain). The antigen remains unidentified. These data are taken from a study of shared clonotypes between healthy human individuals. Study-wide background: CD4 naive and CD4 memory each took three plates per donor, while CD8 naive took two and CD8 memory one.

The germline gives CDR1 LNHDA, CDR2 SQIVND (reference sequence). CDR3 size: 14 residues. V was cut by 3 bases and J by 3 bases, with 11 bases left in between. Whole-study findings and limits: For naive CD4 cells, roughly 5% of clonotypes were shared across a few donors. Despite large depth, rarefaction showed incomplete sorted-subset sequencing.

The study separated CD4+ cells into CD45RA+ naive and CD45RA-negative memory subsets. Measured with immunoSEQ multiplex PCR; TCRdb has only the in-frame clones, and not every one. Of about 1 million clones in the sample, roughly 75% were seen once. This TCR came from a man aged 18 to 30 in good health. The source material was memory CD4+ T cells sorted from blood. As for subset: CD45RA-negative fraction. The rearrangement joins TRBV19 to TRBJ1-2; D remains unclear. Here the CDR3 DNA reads TGTGCCAGTAGTATGGAGGGAAGGCACTATGGCTACACCTTC. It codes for CASSMEGRHYGYTF. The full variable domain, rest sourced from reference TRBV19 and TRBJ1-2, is DGGITQSPKYLFRKEGQNVTLSCEQNLNHDAMYWYRQDPGQGLRLIYYSQIVNDFQKGDIAEGYSVSREKKESFPLTVTSAQKNPTAFYLCASSMEGRHYGYTFGSGTRLTVV.